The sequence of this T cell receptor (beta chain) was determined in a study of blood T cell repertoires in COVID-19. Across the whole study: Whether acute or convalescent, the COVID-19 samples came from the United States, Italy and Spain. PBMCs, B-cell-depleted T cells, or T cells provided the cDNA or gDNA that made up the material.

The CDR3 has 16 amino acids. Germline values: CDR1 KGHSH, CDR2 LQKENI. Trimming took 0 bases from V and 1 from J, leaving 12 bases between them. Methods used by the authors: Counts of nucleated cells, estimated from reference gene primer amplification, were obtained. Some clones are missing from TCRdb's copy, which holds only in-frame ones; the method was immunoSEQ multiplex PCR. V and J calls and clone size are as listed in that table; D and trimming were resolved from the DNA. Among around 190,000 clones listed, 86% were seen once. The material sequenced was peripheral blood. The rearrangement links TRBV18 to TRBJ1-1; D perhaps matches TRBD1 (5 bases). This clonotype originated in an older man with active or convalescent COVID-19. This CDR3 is CASSPPRRQPNTEAFF. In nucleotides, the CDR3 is TGTGCCAGCTCACCACCCCGTAGACAGCCGAACACTGAAGCTTTCTTT. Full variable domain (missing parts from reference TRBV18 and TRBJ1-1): NAGVMQNPRHLVRRRGQEARLRCSPMKGHSHVYWYRQLPEEGLKFMVYLQKENIIDESGMPKERFSAEFPKEGPSILRIQQVVRGDSAAYFCASSPPRRQPNTEAFFGQGTRLTVV.